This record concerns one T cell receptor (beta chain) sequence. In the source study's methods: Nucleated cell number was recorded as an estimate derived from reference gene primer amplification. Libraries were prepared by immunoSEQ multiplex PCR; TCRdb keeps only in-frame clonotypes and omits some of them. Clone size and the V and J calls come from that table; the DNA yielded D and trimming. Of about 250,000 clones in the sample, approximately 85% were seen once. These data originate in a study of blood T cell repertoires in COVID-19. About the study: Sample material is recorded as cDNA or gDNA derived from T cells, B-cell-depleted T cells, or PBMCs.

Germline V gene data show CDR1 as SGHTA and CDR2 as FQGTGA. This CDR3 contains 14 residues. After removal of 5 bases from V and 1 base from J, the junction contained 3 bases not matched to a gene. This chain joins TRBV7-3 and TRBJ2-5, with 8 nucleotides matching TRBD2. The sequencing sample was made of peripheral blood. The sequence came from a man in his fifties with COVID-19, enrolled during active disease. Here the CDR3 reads CASSPGGAQETQYF. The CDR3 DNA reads TGTGCCAGCAGCCCGGGGGGGGCCCAAGAGACCCAGTACTTC.